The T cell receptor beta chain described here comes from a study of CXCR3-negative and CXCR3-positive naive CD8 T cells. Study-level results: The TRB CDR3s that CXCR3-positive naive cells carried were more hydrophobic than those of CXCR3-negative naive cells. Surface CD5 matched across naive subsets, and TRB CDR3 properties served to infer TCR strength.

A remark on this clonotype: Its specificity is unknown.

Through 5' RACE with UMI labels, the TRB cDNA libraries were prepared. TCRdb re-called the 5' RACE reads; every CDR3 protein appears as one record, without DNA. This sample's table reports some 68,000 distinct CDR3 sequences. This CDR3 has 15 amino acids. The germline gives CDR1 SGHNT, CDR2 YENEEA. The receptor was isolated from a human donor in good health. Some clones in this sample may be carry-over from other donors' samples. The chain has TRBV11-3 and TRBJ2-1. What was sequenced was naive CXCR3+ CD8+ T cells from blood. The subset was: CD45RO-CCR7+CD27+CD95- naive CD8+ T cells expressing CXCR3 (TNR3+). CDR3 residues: CASSLGPAAYNEQFF. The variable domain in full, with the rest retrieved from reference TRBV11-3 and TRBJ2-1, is EAGVVQSPRYKIIEKKQPVAFWCNPISGHNTLYWYLQNLGQGPELLIRYENEEAVDDSQLPKDRFSAERLKGVDSTLKIQPAELGDSAVYLCASSLGPAAYNEQFFGPGTRLTVL.